Described below is a single T cell receptor beta chain sequence and its context. Its antigen is not known. Sequenced by immunoSEQ multiplex PCR; TCRdb stores in-frame clones only, minus some. The sample contains about 63,000 clones, over 70% of which appear only once. The time point here: baseline, week 1 (first vaccination visit). Noted treatment: pre-vaccination baseline after standard-of-care therapy. V shed 1 base, J shed 8 bases, and the junction held 10 bases outside the gene matches. CDR1 SEHNR and CDR2 FQNEAQ come from the germline V gene (reference sequence). The CDR3 loop spans 15 amino acids. This sample is drawn from a study of a mutant IDH1 vaccine in newly diagnosed glioma. Study at large: Previous treatment comprised radiotherapy, temozolomide, or both, mostly both.

Study-level findings and limits: Whatever changes occurred in top peripheral T cell clonotypes seemed unrelated to pseudoprogression. Patients showed vaccine-induced immune responses at a rate of roughly 93%.

This specimen was peripheral blood mononuclear cells (PBMCs), taken from a glioma patient treated with radiotherapy, temozolomide or both. The TCR was taken from a woman aged 18-29 years with glioma. Some clones in this sample may be carry-over from other donors' samples. V and J are TRBV7-9 and TRBJ1-2, with TRBD1 identical over 7 bases. CDR3 sequence: CASSLGVGTDLGYTF. CDR3 nucleotides: TGTGCCAGCAGCTTAGGGGTTGGGACAGACTTGGGCTACACCTTC. The full variable domain, its missing parts supplied by reference TRBV7-9 and TRBJ1-2, is DTGVSQNPRHKITKRGQNVTFRCDPISEHNRLYWYRQTLGQGPEFLTYFQNEAQLEKSRLLSDRFSAERPKGSFSTLEIQRTEQGDSAMYLCASSLGVGTDLGYTFGSGTRLTVV.